This T cell receptor beta chain was documented in a study of T cell changes during pregnancy in multiple sclerosis. Clones were sequenced by immunoSEQ multiplex PCR, and TCRdb holds only the in-frame ones, with some missing. The table shows approximately 80,000 clones, with approximately 94% occurring only once. Sequenced here: peripheral blood, sampled in the third trimester of pregnancy. The clonotype comes from a female donor with multiple sclerosis, enrolled in a pregnancy study.

This CDR3 reads CASSIATGYYEQYF. CDR3 in DNA: TGTGCCAGTAGTATAGCGACAGGGTACTACGAGCAGTACTTC. This sequence joins TRBV19 and TRBJ2-7, with 7 bases that match TRBD1. Germline CDR1 LNHDA, CDR2 SQIVND (reference sequence). V was clipped by 1 base and J by 3 bases; unmatched bases: 3. CDR3 length: 14 amino acids.